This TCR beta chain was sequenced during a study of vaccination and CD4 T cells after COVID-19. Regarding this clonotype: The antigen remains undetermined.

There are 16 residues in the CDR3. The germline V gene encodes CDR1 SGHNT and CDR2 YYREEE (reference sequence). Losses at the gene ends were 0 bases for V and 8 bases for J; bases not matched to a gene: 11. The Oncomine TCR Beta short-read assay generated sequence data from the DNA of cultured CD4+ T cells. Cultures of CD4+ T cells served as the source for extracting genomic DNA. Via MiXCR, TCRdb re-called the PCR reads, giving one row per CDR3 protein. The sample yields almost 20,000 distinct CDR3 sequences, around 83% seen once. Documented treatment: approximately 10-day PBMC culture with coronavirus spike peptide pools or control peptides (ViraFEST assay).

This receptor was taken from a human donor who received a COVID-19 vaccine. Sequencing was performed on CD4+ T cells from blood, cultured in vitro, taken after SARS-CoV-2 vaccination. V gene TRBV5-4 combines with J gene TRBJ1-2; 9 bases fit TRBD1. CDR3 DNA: TGTGCCAGCAGCTTGGCCGGGACAGGGCGGGTGGGGGGCTACACCTTC. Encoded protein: CASSLAGTGRVGGYTF.